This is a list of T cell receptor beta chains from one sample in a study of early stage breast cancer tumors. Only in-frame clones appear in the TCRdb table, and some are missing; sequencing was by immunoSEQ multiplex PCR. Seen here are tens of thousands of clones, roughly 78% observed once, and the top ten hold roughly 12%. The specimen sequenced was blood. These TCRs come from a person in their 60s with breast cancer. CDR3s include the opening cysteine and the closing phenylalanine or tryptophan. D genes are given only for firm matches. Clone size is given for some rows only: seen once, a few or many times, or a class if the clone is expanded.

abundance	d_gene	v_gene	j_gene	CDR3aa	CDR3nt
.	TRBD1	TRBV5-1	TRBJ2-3	CASSLGGTGGADTQYF	TGCGCCAGCAGCTTGGGCGGGACAGGGGGCGCAGATACGCAGTATTTT
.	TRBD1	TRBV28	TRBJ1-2	CASRTPGQIYGYTF	TGTGCCAGCAGGACGCCGGGACAGATCTATGGCTACACCTTC
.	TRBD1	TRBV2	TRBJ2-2	CATGDRVSTGELFF	TGTGCCACCGGGGACAGGGTTTCGACCGGGGAGCTGTTTTTT
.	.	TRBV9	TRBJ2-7	CASSHKLASSPYEQYF	TGTGCCAGCAGCCACAAACTAGCCTCGTCGCCCTACGAGCAGTACTTC
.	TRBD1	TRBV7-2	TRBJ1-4	CASSPQTGPNEKLFF	TGTGCCAGCAGCCCACAGACAGGGCCGAATGAAAAACTGTTTTTT
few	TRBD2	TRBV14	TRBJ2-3	CASSPPRTSGSDTQYF	TGTGCCAGCAGCCCTCCTAGGACTAGCGGCTCAGATACGCAGTATTTT
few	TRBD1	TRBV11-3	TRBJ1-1	CASSGRQGSNTEAFF	TGTGCCAGCAGCGGCCGACAGGGTTCGAACACTGAAGCTTTCTTT
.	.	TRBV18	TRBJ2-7	CASSPPTSPPYEQYF	TGTGCCAGCTCACCACCTACTAGCCCCCCATACGAGCAGTACTTC
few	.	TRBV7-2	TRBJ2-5	CASSLGGSRTQYF	TGTGCCAGCAGCTTAGGCGGGTCGAGAACCCAGTACTTC
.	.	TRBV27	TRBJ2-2	CAGKLTGTENTGELFF	TGTGCCGGCAAACTCACCGGGACTGAGAACACCGGGGAGCTGTTTTTT
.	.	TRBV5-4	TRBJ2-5	CASSFSGTQETQYF	TGTGCCAGCAGTTTCAGCGGGACACAAGAGACCCAGTACTTC
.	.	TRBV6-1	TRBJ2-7	CASGADSIYEQYF	TGTGCCAGCGGGGCCGACAGCATTTACGAGCAGTACTTC
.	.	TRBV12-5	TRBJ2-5	CASGIRDGETQYF	TGTGCTAGTGGTATCAGGGATGGGGAGACCCAGTACTTC
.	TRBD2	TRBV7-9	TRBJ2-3	CASSSLAGAGTGGPDTQYF	TGTGCCAGCAGCTCCCTTGCGGGAGCAGGAACGGGAGGTCCAGATACGCAGTATTTT
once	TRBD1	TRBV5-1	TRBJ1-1	CASSWAGTGDTEAFF	TGCGCCAGCAGCTGGGCTGGGACAGGGGACACTGAAGCTTTCTTT
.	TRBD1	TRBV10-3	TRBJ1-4	CASSGQSNEKLFF	TGTGCCTCATCGGGACAGAGTAATGAAAAACTGTTTTTT
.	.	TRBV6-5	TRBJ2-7	CASSYSLSSYEQYF	TGTGCCAGCAGTTACTCCCTCAGCTCCTACGAGCAGTACTTC
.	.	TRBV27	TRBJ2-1	CASSFEEGVGSYNEQFF	TGTGCCAGCAGTTTTGAAGAGGGTGTAGGATCCTACAATGAGCAGTTCTTC
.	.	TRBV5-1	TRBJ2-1	CASSSGQLRDNEQFF	TGCGCCAGCAGCTCCGGACAGTTAAGGGACAATGAGCAGTTCTTC
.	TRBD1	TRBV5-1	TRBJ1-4	CASSFNGDRRYEKLFF	TGCGCCAGCAGCTTCAATGGGGACAGGAGGTATGAAAAACTGTTTTTT
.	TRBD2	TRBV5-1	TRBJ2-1	CASSLGLADYNEQFF	TGCGCCAGCAGCTTGGGACTAGCGGACTACAATGAGCAGTTCTTC
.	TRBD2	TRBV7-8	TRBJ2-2	CASSWTSVNTGELFF	TGTGCCAGCAGCTGGACTAGCGTGAACACCGGGGAGCTGTTTTTT
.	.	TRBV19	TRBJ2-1	CASTTDSSYNEQFF	TGTGCCAGTACCACGGACAGTTCCTACAATGAGCAGTTCTTC
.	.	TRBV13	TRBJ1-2	CASSLVGGLGYGYTF	TGTGCCAGCAGCTTAGTAGGAGGGCTTGGCTATGGCTACACCTTC
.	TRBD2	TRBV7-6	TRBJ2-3	CASSLLAESTDTQYF	TGTGCCAGCAGCTTACTAGCGGAGAGCACAGATACGCAGTATTTT
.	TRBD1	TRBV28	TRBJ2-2	CASSLGQLTGELFF	TGTGCCAGCAGCCTGGGACAGCTAACCGGGGAGCTGTTTTTT
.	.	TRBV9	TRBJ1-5	CASSVDGGAQPQHF	TGTGCCAGCAGCGTCGACGGAGGGGCTCAGCCCCAGCATTTT